The source of this TCR beta chain is a study of control samples from healthy donors and cancer patients. The CDR3 is 12 amino acids. With V trimmed by 4 bases and J by 5 bases, 1 base remained unmatched. Germline CDR1 is MNHEY and CDR2 is SVGAGI. This table comes from immunoSEQ multiplex PCR, and its TCRdb copy is limited to in-frame clones, with some not included. Of about 130,000 clones listed, around nine tenths were seen once; the top ten hold more than 6.5%. Sequencing input: PBMCs. The clonotype originates from a man between 45 and 60 years old with head and neck cancer. The genes are TRBV6-5 and TRBJ1-2; 7 bases line up with TRBD1. The CDR3 is CASSLTGYGYTF. The DNA of the CDR3 is TGTGCCAGCAGTTTGACAGGGTATGGCTACACCTTC.